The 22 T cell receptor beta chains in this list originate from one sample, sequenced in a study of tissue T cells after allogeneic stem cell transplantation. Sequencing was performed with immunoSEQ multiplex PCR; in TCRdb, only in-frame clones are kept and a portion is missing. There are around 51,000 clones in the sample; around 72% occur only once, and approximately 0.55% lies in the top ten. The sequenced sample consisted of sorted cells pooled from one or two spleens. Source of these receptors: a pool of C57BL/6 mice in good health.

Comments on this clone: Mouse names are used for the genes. CDR3 residues: CASSMERSSGNTLYF. Partial CDR3 DNA: TGTGCCAGCAGTATGGAGAGATCTTCTGGAAATACGCTCTAT. This chain joins TRBV19 and TRBJ1-3; D remains unclear. The read ends 1 residue shy of where the CDR3 ends; the end is completed using the germline J gene. CDR1 and CDR2 (germline): FNHDT, SITEND (reference sequence). This CDR3 spans 15 amino acids. The V and J ends lost 2 bases and 0 bases respectively, with 9 bases between them.

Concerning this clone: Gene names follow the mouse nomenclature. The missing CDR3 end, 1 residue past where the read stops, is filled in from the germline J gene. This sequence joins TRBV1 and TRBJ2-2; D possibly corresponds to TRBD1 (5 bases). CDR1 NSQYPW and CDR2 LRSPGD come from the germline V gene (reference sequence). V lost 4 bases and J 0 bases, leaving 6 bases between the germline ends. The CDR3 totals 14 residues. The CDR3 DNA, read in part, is TGCACCTGCAGTGGACAGACAAACACCGGGCAGCTCTAC. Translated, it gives CTCSGQTNTGQLY. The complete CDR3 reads CTCSGQTNTGQLYF.

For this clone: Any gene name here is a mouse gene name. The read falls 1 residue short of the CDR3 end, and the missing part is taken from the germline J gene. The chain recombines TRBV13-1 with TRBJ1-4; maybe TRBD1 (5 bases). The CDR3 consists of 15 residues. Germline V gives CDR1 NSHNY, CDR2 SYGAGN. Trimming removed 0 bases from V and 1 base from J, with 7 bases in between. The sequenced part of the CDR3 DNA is TGTGCCAGCAGTGATGGGACAACTTCCAACGAAAGATTATTT. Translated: CASSDGTTSNERLF. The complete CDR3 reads CASSDGTTSNERLFF.

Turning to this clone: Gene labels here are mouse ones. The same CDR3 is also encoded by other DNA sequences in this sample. The CDR3 region is CAWSLGWGSYAEQFF. The covered CDR3 bases are TGTGCCTGGAGTCTAGGGTGGGGGTCCTATGCTGAGCAGTTC. V usage is TRBV31 and J usage is TRBJ2-1; a possible D gene is TRBD2 (6 bases). The sequence runs out 1 residue before the end of the CDR3; the remainder is reconstructed from the germline J gene. This CDR3 is built from 15 residues. Germline V gene lookup returns CDR1 GKSSPN and CDR2 SITVG. With 0 bases removed from V and 3 bases from J, the gap between germline ends came to 12 bases.

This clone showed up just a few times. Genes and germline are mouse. The sequenced part of the CDR3 DNA is TGTGCCAGCAGTGACGGGACTGGCTCCTATGAACAGTAC. Its protein product is CASSDGTGSYEQY. The whole CDR3 protein is CASSDGTGSYEQYF. The rearrangement links TRBV13-1 to TRBJ2-7; 8 bases align to TRBD2. The read is 1 residue too short to cover the CDR3 end, so that end is filled in from the germline J gene. Germline V gene lookup returns CDR1 NSHNY and CDR2 SYGAGN. J gave up 0 bases and V 2 bases, and 1 base lay outside the gene matches. The CDR3 contains 14 residues.

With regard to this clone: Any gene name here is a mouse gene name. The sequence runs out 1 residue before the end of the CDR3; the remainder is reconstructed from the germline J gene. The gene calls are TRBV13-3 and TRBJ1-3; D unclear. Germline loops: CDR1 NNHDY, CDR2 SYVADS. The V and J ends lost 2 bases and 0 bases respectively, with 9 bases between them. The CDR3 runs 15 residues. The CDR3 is CASSDATISGNTLYF. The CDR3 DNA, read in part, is TGTGCCAGCAGTGACGCGACAATTTCTGGAAATACGCTCTAT.

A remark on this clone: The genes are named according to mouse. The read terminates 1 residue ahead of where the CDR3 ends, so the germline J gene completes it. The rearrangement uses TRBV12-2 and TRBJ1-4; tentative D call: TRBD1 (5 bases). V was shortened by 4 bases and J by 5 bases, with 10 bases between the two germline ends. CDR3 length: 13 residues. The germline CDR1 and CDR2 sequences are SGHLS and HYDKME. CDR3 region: CASSPDKNERLFF. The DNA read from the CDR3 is TGTGCCAGCTCCCCGGACAAAAACGAAAGATTATTT.

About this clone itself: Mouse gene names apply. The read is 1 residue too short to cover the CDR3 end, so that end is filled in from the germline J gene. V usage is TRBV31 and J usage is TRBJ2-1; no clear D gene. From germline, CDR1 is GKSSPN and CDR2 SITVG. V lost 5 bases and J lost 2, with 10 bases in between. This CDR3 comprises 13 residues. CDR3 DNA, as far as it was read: TGTGCCTGGGGCGGGAACCACTATGCTGAGCAGTTC. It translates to CAWGGNHYAEQF. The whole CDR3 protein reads CAWGGNHYAEQFF.

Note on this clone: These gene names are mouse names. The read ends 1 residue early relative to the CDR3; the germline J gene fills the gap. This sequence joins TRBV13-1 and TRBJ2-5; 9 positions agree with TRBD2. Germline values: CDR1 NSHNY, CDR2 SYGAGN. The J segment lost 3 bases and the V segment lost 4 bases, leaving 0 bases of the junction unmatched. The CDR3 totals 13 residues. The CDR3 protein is CASSTGGQDTQYF. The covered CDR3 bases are TGTGCCAGCAGTACTGGGGGGCAAGACACCCAGTAC.

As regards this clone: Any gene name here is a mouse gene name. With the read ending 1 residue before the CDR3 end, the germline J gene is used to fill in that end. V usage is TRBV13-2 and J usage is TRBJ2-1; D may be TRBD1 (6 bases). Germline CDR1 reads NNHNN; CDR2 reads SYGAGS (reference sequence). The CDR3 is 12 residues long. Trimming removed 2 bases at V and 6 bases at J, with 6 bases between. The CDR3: CASGDRGAEQFF. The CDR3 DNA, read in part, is TGTGCCAGCGGTGACAGGGGTGCTGAGCAGTTC.

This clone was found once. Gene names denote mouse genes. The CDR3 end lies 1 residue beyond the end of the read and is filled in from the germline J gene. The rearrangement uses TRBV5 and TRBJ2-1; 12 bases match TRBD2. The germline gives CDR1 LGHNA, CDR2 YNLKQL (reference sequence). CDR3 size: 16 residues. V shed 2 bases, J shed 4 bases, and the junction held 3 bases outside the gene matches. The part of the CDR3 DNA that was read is TGTGCCAGCAGCCAAATCGGGACTGGGGGGTATGCTGAGCAGTTC. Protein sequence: CASSQIGTGGYAEQF. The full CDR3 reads CASSQIGTGGYAEQFF.

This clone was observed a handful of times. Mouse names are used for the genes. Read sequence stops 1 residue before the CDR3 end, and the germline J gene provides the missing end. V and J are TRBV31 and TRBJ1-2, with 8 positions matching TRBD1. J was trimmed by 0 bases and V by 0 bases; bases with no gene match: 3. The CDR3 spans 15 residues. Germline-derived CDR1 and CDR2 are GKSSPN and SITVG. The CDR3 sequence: CAWSLWTGSNSDYTF. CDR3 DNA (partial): TGTGCCTGGAGTCTCTGGACAGGGTCAAACTCCGACTACACC.

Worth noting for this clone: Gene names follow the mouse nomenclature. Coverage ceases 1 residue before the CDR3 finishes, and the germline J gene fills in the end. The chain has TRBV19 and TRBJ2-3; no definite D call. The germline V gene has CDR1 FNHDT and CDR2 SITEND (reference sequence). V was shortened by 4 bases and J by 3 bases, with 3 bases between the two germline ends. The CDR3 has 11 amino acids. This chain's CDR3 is CASSLAETLYF. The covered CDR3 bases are TGTGCCAGCAGTCTGGCAGAAACGCTGTAT.

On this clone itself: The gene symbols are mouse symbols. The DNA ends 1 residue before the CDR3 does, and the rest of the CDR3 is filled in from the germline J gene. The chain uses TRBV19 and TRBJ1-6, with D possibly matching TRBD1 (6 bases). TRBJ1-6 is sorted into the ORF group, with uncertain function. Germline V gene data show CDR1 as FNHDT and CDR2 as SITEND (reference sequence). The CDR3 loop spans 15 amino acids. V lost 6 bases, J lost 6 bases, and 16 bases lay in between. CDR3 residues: CASTRSGGRNSPLYF. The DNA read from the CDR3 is TGTGCCAGCACCCGATCTGGGGGCCGTAATTCGCCCCTCTAC.

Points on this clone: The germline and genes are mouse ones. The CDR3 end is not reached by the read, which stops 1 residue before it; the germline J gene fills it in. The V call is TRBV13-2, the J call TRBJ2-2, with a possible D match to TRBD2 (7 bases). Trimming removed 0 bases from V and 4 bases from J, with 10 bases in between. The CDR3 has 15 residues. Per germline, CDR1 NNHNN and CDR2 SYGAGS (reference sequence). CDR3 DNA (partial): TGTGCCAGCGGTGATGCAAGGGGGGGCACCGGGCAGCTCTAC. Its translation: CASGDARGGTGQLY. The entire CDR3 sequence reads CASGDARGGTGQLYF.

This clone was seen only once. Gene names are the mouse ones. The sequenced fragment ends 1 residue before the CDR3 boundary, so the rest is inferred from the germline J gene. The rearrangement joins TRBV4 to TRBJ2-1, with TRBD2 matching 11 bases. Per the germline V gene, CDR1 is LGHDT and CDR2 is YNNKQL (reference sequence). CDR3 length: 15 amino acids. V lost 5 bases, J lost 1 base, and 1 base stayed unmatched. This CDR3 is CASSRDWGNYAEQFF. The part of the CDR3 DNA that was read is TGTGCCAGCAGCCGGGACTGGGGGAACTATGCTGAGCAGTTC.

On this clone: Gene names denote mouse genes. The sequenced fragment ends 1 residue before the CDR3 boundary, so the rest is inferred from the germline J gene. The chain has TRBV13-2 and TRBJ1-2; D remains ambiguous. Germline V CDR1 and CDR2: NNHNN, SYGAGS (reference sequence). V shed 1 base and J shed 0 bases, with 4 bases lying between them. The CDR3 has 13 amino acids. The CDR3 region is CASGDLTNSDYTF. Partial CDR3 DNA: TGTGCCAGCGGTGATCTCACAAACTCCGACTACACC.

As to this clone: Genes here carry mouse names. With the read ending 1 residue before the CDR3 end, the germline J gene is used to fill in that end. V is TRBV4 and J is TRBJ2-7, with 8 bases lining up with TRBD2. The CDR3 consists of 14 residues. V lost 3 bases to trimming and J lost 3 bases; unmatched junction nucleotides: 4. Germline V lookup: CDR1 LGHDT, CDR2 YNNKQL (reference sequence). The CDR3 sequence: CASSYRDWIYEQYF. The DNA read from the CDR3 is TGTGCCAGCAGCTACCGGGACTGGATCTATGAACAGTAC.

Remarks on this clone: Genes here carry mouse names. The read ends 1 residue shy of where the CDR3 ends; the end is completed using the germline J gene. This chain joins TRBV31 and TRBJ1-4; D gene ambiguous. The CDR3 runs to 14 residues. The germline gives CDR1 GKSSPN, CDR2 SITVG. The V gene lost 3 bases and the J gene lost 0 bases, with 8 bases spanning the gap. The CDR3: CAWRQQISNERLFF. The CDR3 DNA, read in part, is TGTGCCTGGAGACAGCAAATTTCCAACGAAAGATTATTT.

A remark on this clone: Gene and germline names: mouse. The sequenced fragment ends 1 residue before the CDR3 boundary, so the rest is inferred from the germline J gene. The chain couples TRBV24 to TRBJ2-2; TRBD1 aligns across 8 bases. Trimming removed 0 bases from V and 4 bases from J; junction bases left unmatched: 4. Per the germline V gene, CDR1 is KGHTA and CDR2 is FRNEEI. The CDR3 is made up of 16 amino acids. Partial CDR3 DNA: TGTGCCAGCAGTCTGTATGAGGACAGGGCCACCGGGCAGCTCTAC. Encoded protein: CASSLYEDRATGQLY. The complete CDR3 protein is CASSLYEDRATGQLYF.

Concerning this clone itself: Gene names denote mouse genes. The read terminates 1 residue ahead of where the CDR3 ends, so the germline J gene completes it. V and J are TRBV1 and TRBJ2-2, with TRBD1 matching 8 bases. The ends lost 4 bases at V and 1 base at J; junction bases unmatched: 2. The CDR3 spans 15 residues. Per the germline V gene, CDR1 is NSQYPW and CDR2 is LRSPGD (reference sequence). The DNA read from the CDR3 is TGCACCTGCAGTGGACAGGGGATAAACACCGGGCAGCTCTAC. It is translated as CTCSGQGINTGQLY. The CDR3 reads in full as CTCSGQGINTGQLYF.

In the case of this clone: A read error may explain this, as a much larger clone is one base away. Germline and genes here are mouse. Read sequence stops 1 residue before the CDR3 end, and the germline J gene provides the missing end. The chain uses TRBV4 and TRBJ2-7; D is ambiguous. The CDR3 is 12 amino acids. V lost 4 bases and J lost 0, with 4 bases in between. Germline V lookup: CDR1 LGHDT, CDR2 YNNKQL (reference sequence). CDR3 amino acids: CASSFSSYEQYF. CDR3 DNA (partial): TGTGCCAGCAGCTTTAGCTCCTATGAACAGTAC.